This T cell receptor beta chain was obtained from a study of cytomegalovirus exposure and HLA in healthy donors. This CDR3 has 13 amino acids. From germline, CDR1 is SGHNT and CDR2 YYREEE (reference sequence). Trimming cost V 4 bases and J 7 bases, with 14 bases left between them. Sequencing was performed with immunoSEQ multiplex PCR; in TCRdb, only in-frame clones are kept and a portion is missing. The sample records more than 85,000 clones, around 93% being singletons. This chain uses TRBV5-4 with TRBJ1-1, with D tentatively TRBD1 (6 bases). Sequencing used PBMCs. The receptor was derived from a young woman in good health and CMV-seropositive. This CDR3 reads CASSLGGPFEAFF. The CDR3 DNA is TGTGCCAGCAGCCTGGGGGGCCCCTTTGAAGCTTTCTTT.